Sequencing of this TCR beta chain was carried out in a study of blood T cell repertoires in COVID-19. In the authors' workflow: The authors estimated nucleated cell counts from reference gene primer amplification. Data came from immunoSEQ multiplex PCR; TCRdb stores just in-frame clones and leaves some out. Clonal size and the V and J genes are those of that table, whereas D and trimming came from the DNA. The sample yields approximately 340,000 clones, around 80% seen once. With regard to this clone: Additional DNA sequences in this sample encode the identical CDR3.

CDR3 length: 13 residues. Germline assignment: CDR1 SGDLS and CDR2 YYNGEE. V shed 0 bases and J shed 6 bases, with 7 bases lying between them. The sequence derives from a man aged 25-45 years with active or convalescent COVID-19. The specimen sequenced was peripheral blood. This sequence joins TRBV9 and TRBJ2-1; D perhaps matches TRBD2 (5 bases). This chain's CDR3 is CASSVGAANEQFF. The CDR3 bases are TGTGCCAGCAGCGTAGGAGCGGCCAATGAGCAGTTCTTC.